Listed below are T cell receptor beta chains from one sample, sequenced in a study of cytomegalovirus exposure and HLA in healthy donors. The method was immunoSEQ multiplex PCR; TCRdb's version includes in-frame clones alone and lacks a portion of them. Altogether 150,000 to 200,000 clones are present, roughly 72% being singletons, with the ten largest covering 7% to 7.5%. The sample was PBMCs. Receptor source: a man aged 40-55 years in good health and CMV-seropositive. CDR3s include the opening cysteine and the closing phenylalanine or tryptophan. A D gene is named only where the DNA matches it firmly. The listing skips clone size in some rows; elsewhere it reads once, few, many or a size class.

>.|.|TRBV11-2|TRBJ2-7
TGTGCCAGCAGCTTTCAGGGGACACCGAGCTACGAGCAGTACTTC
CASSFQGTPSYEQYF
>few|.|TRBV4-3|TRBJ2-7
TGCGCCAGCAGCCAAGATTTATACAGCTTGGAGCAGTACTTC
CASSQDLYSLEQYF
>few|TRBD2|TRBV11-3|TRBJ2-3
TGTGCCAGCAGCTTAGGGGGCAGCGGGGGGATCACAGATACGCAGTATTTT
CASSLGGSGGITDTQYF
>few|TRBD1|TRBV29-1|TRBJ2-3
TGCAGCGTTGGACAGGGGGGCTTTAGCACAGATACGCAGTATTTT
CSVGQGGFSTDTQYF
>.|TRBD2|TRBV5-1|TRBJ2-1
TGCGCCAGCAGCTTTGGACTAGCGGGGGGGTCCCACAATGAGCAGTTCTTC
CASSFGLAGGSHNEQFF
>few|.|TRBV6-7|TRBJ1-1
TGTGCCAGCAGTTACTCCCGGCCCAGCGACCAAACCAAGAACACTGAAGCTTTCTTT
CASSYSRPSDQTKNTEAFF
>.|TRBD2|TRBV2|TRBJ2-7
TGTGCCAGCAGTCCTAGATGGGGACTAGCGGGGGGGCAAGGGTCCTACGAGCAGTACTTC
CASSPRWGLAGGQGSYEQYF
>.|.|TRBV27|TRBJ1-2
TGTGCCAGCAGTTTTTCCATCACTATCGGGGAAAGGAACTATGGCTACACCTTC
CASSFSITIGERNYGYTF
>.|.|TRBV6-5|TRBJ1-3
TGTGCCAGCAGTTCCCTAGGGGCTGGAAACACCATATATTTT
CASSSLGAGNTIYF
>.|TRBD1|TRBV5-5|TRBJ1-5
TGTGCCAGCAGGACCGACAGGGGGATTCTTATGCAGCCCCAGCATTTT
CASRTDRGILMQPQHF
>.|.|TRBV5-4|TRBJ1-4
TGTGCCAGCAGCCTGGAGCCCGAGCCTAATGAAAAACTGTTTTTT
CASSLEPEPNEKLFF
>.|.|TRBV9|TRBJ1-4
TGTGCCAGCAGCTTTCGTCCAGACAGCGATGAAAAACTGTTTTTT
CASSFRPDSDEKLFF
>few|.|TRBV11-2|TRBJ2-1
TGTGCCAGCAGCTTAGGGCTAGCGTGGCCCGAGCAGTTCTTC
CASSLGLAWPEQFF
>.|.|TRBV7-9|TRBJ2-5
TGTGCCAGCAGCCCCCTACTGAGTCGGGAGCAGTACTTC
CASSPLLSREQYF
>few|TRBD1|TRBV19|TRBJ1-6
TGTGCCAGTAGTACGCGCCGGGACAGGGGGCGCAGGTCCTATAATTCACCCCTCCACTTT
CASSTRRDRGRRSYNSPLHF
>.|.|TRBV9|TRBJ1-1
TGTGCCAGCAGCGCCGGTGGGGCTTCTGAAGCTTTCTTT
CASSAGGASEAFF
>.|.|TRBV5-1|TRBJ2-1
TGCGCCAGCAGCTTGGGACAGGAAGGTCTGTTCTTC
CASSLGQEGLFF
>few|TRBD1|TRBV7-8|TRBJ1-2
TGTGCCAGCAGCCTCATGACAGGGCCCCGACCCGGCTACACCTTC
CASSLMTGPRPGYTF
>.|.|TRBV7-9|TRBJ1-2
TGTGCCAGCAGCTTGGGCGCTCAAGGCGGCTACACCTTC
CASSLGAQGGYTF
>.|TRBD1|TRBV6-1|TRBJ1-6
TGTGCCAGCAGTAAAGGACAGGGTAATTCACCCCTCCACTTT
CASSKGQGNSPLHF
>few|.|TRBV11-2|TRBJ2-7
TGTGCCAGCAGCTTCTCGGGCGAGCAGTACTTC
CASSFSGEQYF
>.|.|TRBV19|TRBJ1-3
TGTGCCGGAGGATCGCGAGGAAACACCATATATTTT
CAGGSRGNTIYF
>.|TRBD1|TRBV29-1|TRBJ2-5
TGCAGCGCAGGACAGGGCCGAGAGACCCAGTACTTC
CSAGQGRETQYF
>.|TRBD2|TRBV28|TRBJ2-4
TGTGCCAGCAGTTTGGGCGGGGGGGCTGACATTCAGTACTTC
CASSLGGGADIQYF
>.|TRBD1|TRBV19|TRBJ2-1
TGTGCCAGTACCCCTCAGGGGACAGGGCTCCTTAATGAGCAGTTCTTC
CASTPQGTGLLNEQFF
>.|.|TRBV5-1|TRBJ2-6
TGCGCCAGCAGCGAGGACTGGGTTGGGGCCAACGTCCTGACTTTC
CASSEDWVGANVLTF
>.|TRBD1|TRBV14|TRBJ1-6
TGTGCCAGCAGCCACAGGGGGGTCGTGACAGGCGATAATTCACCCCTCCACTTT
CASSHRGVVTGDNSPLHF
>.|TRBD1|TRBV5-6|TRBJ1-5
TGTGCCAGCAGCAGGGGGGGACAGGGCGGAGGCAGCCCCCAGCATTTT
CASSRGGQGGGSPQHF
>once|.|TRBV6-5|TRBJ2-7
TGTGCCAGCAGTTACTCGGGGCAGCAGTACGAGCAGTACTTC
CASSYSGQQYEQYF
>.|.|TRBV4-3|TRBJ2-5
TGCGCCAGCAGCTGGGGCCTATCCACAGGAACCCAGTACTTC
CASSWGLSTGTQYF
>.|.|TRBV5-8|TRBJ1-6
TGTGCCAGCAGCTTGGCCGGGGAAGAATCACCCCTCCACTTT
CASSLAGEESPLHF
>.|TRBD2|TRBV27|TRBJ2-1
TGTGCCAGCAGTTTTAGCGGGGGGGCGGATGAGCAGTTCTTC
CASSFSGGADEQFF
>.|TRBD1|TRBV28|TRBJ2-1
TGTGCCAGCAGTCTCTCCGGGACAGGGTCAAGTGGGGGGCAGTTCTTC
CASSLSGTGSSGGQFF
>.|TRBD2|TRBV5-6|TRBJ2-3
TGTGCCAGCAGCCGGACTAGCGGGGGGCGCGGGAACACAGATACGCAGTATTTT
CASSRTSGGRGNTDTQYF
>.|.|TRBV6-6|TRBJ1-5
TGTGCCAGCAGTTACTTGGCCAGTCTGGGCAATCAGCCCCAGCATTTT
CASSYLASLGNQPQHF
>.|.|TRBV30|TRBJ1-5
TGTGCCTGGAGTGTTTCGGGAGGTAATCAGCCCCAGCATTTT
CAWSVSGGNQPQHF
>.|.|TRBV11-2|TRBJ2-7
TGTGCCAGCAGCCCCCTAAATCGGAGGGGACGCTACGAGCAGTACTTC
CASSPLNRRGRYEQYF
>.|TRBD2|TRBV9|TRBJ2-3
TGTGCCAGCAGCGTAGGGGTAGGTGGGGGGGGTAACACAGATACGCAGTATTTT
CASSVGVGGGGNTDTQYF
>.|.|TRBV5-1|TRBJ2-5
TGCGCCAGCAGGTACAGGGATCCGCAAGAGACCCAGTACTTC
CASRYRDPQETQYF
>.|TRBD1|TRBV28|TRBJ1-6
TGTGCCAGTACGACAGGGTATAATTCACCCCTCCACTTT
CASTTGYNSPLHF
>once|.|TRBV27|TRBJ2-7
TGTGCCAGCAGTCCAGACAGATACTACGAGCAGTACTTC
CASSPDRYYEQYF
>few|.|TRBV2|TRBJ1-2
TGTGCCAGCAGTGAAAACCCCACAGGATCCTATGGCTACACCTTC
CASSENPTGSYGYTF
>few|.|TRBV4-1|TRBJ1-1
TGCGCCAGCAGCCCCCCCTTTCGAGATATAATGAACACTGAAGCTTTCTTT
CASSPPFRDIMNTEAFF
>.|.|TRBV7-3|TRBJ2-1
TGTGCCAGCAGCTTATCACGGGGATCCTACAATGAGCAGTTCTTC
CASSLSRGSYNEQFF
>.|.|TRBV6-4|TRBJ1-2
TGTGCCAGCAGTGACTCCTATAAACAGGGCCGGGACTATGGCTACACCTTC
CASSDSYKQGRDYGYTF
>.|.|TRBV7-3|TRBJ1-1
TGTGCCAGCAGCTTGAGAGGGGGAGATGGAACTGAAGCTTTCTTT
CASSLRGGDGTEAFF
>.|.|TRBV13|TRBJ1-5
TGTGCCAGCAGCGAAAGGGGGGGCGCAGGGCAGCCCCAGCATTTT
CASSERGGAGQPQHF
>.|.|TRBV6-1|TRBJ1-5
TGTGCCAGTGGGCCGGGACACCATAGCAATCAGCCCCAGCATTTT
CASGPGHHSNQPQHF
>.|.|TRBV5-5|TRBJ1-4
TGTGCCAGCAGCCCAACCGGGACAACAAATGAAAAACTGTTTTTT
CASSPTGTTNEKLFF